This is a list of T cell receptor beta chains from one sample in a study of shared clonotypes between healthy human individuals. This table comes from immunoSEQ multiplex PCR, and its TCRdb copy is limited to in-frame clones, with some not included. The repertoire consists of hundreds of thousands of clones, with 79% occurring once and the leading ten covering about 12%. Sequencing used PBMCs. These receptors were obtained from a woman aged 40 to 50 in good health. Some clones in this sample may be carry-over from other donors' samples. CDR3s include the opening cysteine and the closing phenylalanine or tryptophan. The D gene is left open where the match is weak. Rows give clone size only sometimes, using once, few, many, or a class for an expanded clone.

J: TRBJ1-4; V: TRBV28; size: -; D: -; CDR3: CASSLSRRGNEKLFF; DNA: TGTGCCAGCAGTTTATCGCGGCGGGGGAATGAAAAACTGTTTTTT
J: TRBJ2-5; V: TRBV27; size: -; D: -; CDR3: CASSLSSRETQYF; DNA: TGTGCCAGCAGTTTGAGTAGCAGAGAGACCCAGTACTTC
J: TRBJ2-1; V: TRBV29-1; size: few; D: -; CDR3: CSVEGGNKYNEQFF; DNA: TGCAGCGTTGAAGGTGGGAATAAATACAATGAGCAGTTCTTC
J: TRBJ1-2; V: TRBV28; size: once; D: -; CDR3: CASRKLAGLYGYTF; DNA: TGTGCCAGCAGAAAGTTGGCAGGACTTTATGGCTACACCTTC
J: TRBJ2-3; V: TRBV19; size: once; D: TRBD1; CDR3: CASSSSGTGGPDTQYF; DNA: TGTGCCAGTAGTTCCTCCGGGACAGGGGGGCCAGATACGCAGTATTTT
J: TRBJ2-6; V: TRBV12-5; size: -; D: -; CDR3: CASGPGVRANVLTF; DNA: TGTGCTAGTGGCCCAGGAGTAAGGGCCAACGTCCTGACTTTC
J: TRBJ2-3; V: TRBV4-3; size: -; D: TRBD2; CDR3: CASSHPTSGRADTQYF; DNA: TGCGCCAGCAGCCACCCGACTAGCGGGAGGGCAGATACGCAGTATTTT
J: TRBJ2-7; V: TRBV29-1; size: -; D: TRBD1; CDR3: CSAWDRAAYEQYF; DNA: TGCAGCGCCTGGGACAGGGCGGCCTACGAGCAGTACTTC
J: TRBJ2-2; V: TRBV9; size: -; D: -; CDR3: CASSVGSSRTGELFF; DNA: TGTGCCAGCAGCGTAGGTAGTAGCCGTACCGGGGAGCTGTTTTTT
J: TRBJ2-7; V: TRBV28; size: -; D: TRBD2; CDR3: CASKPSGNSYEQYF; DNA: TGTGCCAGCAAACCTAGCGGGAACTCCTACGAGCAGTACTTC
J: TRBJ1-3; V: TRBV18; size: -; D: -; CDR3: CASSPPVQSSGNTIYF; DNA: TGTGCCAGCTCACCACCGGTACAGTCCTCTGGAAACACCATATATTTT
J: TRBJ1-6; V: TRBV20-1; size: -; D: -; CDR3: CRKECSPLHF; DNA: TGCAGGAAAGAGTGTTCACCCCTCCACTTT
J: TRBJ2-3; V: TRBV10-3; size: -; D: TRBD2; CDR3: CAIRPLAGDSDTQYF; DNA: TGTGCCATCAGACCACTAGCGGGAGACTCAGATACGCAGTATTTT
J: TRBJ2-2; V: TRBV4-1; size: -; D: -; CDR3: CASSPLQQGNTGELFF; DNA: TGCGCCAGCAGCCCTTTACAACAGGGGAACACCGGGGAGCTGTTTTTT
J: TRBJ2-1; V: TRBV28; size: -; D: TRBD1; CDR3: CASSLIETGGRGSYNEQFF; DNA: TGTGCCAGCAGTTTAATTGAGACAGGGGGTCGTGGCTCCTACAATGAGCAGTTCTTC
J: TRBJ2-2; V: TRBV2; size: -; D: -; CDR3: CAASRVKNTGELFF; DNA: TGTGCCGCCAGCAGGGTGAAGAACACCGGGGAGCTGTTTTTT
J: TRBJ1-1; V: TRBV29-1; size: -; D: -; CDR3: CSVRSGGSNTEAFF; DNA: TGCAGCGTTCGGTCTGGGGGCAGTAACACTGAAGCTTTCTTT
J: TRBJ2-2; V: TRBV28; size: -; D: TRBD2; CDR3: CASSLGTSGTGELFF; DNA: TGTGCCAGCAGTCTCGGGACTAGTGGGACCGGGGAGCTGTTTTTT
J: TRBJ2-5; V: TRBV27; size: few; D: TRBD2; CDR3: CASSLSGTSGSETQYF; DNA: TGTGCCAGCAGTTTATCGGGGACTAGCGGGAGTGAGACCCAGTACTTC
J: TRBJ2-2; V: TRBV5-1; size: -; D: -; CDR3: CASSLEGGQNTGELFF; DNA: TGCGCCAGCAGCTTGGAAGGGGGACAGAACACCGGGGAGCTGTTTTTT
J: TRBJ1-4; V: TRBV7-8; size: -; D: -; CDR3: CASTTQRPNEKLFF; DNA: TGTGCCAGCACCACACAGCGGCCGAATGAAAAACTGTTTTTT
J: TRBJ1-6; V: TRBV15; size: many; D: TRBD1; CDR3: CATSRRTGGRSPLHF; DNA: TGTGCCACCAGCAGAAGAACAGGGGGTCGATCACCCCTCCACTTT
J: TRBJ2-7; V: TRBV7-6; size: -; D: TRBD2; CDR3: CASSLGGGSGSEQYF; DNA: TGTGCCAGCAGCTTAGGAGGCGGGAGCGGGTCCGAGCAGTACTTC
J: TRBJ2-2; V: TRBV5-1; size: -; D: -; CDR3: CASSLYYTGELFF; DNA: TGCGCCAGCAGCTTGTACTACACCGGGGAGCTGTTTTTT
J: TRBJ2-5; V: TRBV19; size: -; D: -; CDR3: CASSRGTQETQYF; DNA: TGTGCCAGTAGTAGGGGGACACAAGAGACCCAGTACTTC
J: TRBJ2-7; V: TRBV25-1; size: -; D: TRBD1; CDR3: CASKGTGAVHEQYF; DNA: TGTGCCAGCAAGGGGACAGGGGCAGTTCACGAGCAGTACTTC
J: TRBJ2-1; V: TRBV2; size: -; D: -; CDR3: CASSPQGGWQFF; DNA: TGTGCCAGCAGTCCTCAGGGTGGGTGGCAGTTCTTC
J: TRBJ1-5; V: TRBV30; size: -; D: -; CDR3: CAWSENRGPQHF; DNA: TGTGCCTGGAGTGAGAACCGGGGGCCCCAGCATTTT
J: TRBJ2-2; V: TRBV5-1; size: -; D: TRBD2; CDR3: CASSPSSGSAGELFF; DNA: TGCGCCAGCAGCCCCTCTAGCGGGAGCGCCGGGGAGCTGTTTTTT
J: TRBJ2-3; V: TRBV7-2; size: -; D: -; CDR3: CASSLMSGGATDTQYF; DNA: TGTGCCAGCAGCCTCATGTCCGGCGGGGCCACAGATACGCAGTATTTT
J: TRBJ2-7; V: TRBV28; size: -; D: -; CDR3: CASSFPSYEQYF; DNA: TGTGCCAGCAGTTTCCCAAGCTACGAGCAGTACTTC
J: TRBJ2-3; V: TRBV7-2; size: once; D: -; CDR3: CASSLSGLTSYTQYF; DNA: TGTGCCAGCAGCTTATCGGGTCTGACGAGTTATACGCAGTATTTT
J: TRBJ2-1; V: TRBV5-1; size: -; D: TRBD2; CDR3: CASSGLAGVYNEQFF; DNA: TGCGCCAGCAGCGGACTAGCGGGAGTCTACAATGAGCAGTTCTTC
J: TRBJ2-3; V: TRBV30; size: -; D: -; CDR3: CAWSVRLGTDTQYF; DNA: TGTGCCTGGAGTGTACGACTAGGCACAGATACGCAGTATTTT
J: TRBJ1-3; V: TRBV5-8; size: -; D: TRBD1; CDR3: CASSLDGAGGKINGTIYF; DNA: TGTGCCAGCAGCTTGGACGGCGCAGGGGGCAAGATCAATGGTACCATATATTTT
J: TRBJ1-4; V: TRBV2; size: few; D: -; CDR3: CASKTNEKLFF; DNA: TGTGCCAGCAAAACTAATGAAAAACTGTTTTTT
J: TRBJ2-7; V: TRBV28; size: -; D: -; CDR3: CASSLVHLTYEQYF; DNA: TGTGCCAGCAGTTTAGTACACCTAACCTACGAGCAGTACTTC
J: TRBJ2-1; V: TRBV7-3; size: -; D: TRBD2; CDR3: CASSPMSGSGNEQFF; DNA: TGTGCCAGCAGCCCGATGAGCGGGAGCGGGAATGAGCAGTTCTTC
J: TRBJ1-3; V: TRBV28; size: -; D: -; CDR3: CASSFGGYSGNTIYF; DNA: TGTGCCAGCAGTTTCGGGGGTTACTCTGGAAACACCATATATTTT
J: TRBJ1-1; V: TRBV28; size: -; D: -; CDR3: CASSLVQNTEAFF; DNA: TGTGCCAGCAGTTTAGTACAGAACACTGAAGCTTTCTTT
J: TRBJ2-7; V: TRBV7-2; size: -; D: -; CDR3: CASTETRGKYEQYF; DNA: TGTGCCAGCACCGAAACCCGGGGGAAATACGAGCAGTACTTC
J: TRBJ2-2; V: TRBV13; size: -; D: TRBD2; CDR3: CASSREGSGRAYTGELFF; DNA: TGTGCCAGCAGCAGAGAGGGTAGCGGGAGGGCGTACACCGGGGAGCTGTTTTTT
J: TRBJ2-5; V: TRBV7-3; size: -; D: -; CDR3: CASSLTGGHIQETQYF; DNA: TGTGCCAGCAGCTTAACGGGCGGGCATATACAAGAGACCCAGTACTTC
J: TRBJ2-2; V: TRBV5-6; size: -; D: TRBD2; CDR3: CASSWGGANTGELFF; DNA: TGTGCCAGCAGCTGGGGAGGGGCGAACACCGGGGAGCTGTTTTTT
J: TRBJ2-7; V: TRBV5-5; size: -; D: -; CDR3: CASSLWTDYEQYF; DNA: TGTGCCAGCAGCTTGTGGACAGACTACGAGCAGTACTTC
J: TRBJ1-2; V: TRBV4-1; size: -; D: -; CDR3: CASSQDGGIWYGYTF; DNA: TGCGCCAGCAGCCAAGACGGGGGAATCTGGTATGGCTACACCTTC
J: TRBJ2-5; V: TRBV5-4; size: -; D: TRBD1; CDR3: CASSAGQGVQETQYF; DNA: TGTGCCAGCAGTGCGGGACAGGGGGTTCAAGAGACCCAGTACTTC
J: TRBJ2-7; V: TRBV7-2; size: many; D: -; CDR3: CASSSVWGRTTYEQYF; DNA: TGTGCCAGCAGCTCCGTCTGGGGGAGGACTACCTACGAGCAGTACTTC
J: TRBJ2-7; V: TRBV5-1; size: -; D: TRBD2; CDR3: CASSLGSSGTYEQYF; DNA: TGCGCCAGCAGCTTGGGTTCTAGCGGGACCTACGAGCAGTACTTC
J: TRBJ1-3; V: TRBV5-1; size: few; D: -; CDR3: CASTESSGNTIYF; DNA: TGCGCCAGCACGGAGAGCTCTGGAAACACCATATATTTT
J: TRBJ2-3; V: TRBV5-1; size: -; D: -; CDR3: CASSSRLEGTDTQYF; DNA: TGCGCCAGCAGCTCCCGACTAGAAGGCACAGATACGCAGTATTTT
J: TRBJ2-3; V: TRBV28; size: -; D: -; CDR3: CASSIARSTDTQYF; DNA: TGTGCCAGCAGCATAGCGAGAAGCACAGATACGCAGTATTTT
J: TRBJ2-7; V: TRBV4-1; size: -; D: -; CDR3: CASSALLLPYEQYF; DNA: TGCGCCAGCAGCGCACTCCTCCTTCCCTACGAGCAGTACTTC
J: TRBJ2-2; V: TRBV7-6; size: -; D: TRBD2; CDR3: CASSPRAPGLSSPGELFF; DNA: TGTGCCAGCAGCCCTAGGGCTCCGGGACTATCCTCACCCGGGGAGCTGTTTTTT
J: TRBJ2-7; V: TRBV28; size: -; D: -; CDR3: CASSSPMMSPSYEQYF; DNA: TGTGCCAGCAGTTCCCCAATGATGTCTCCTTCCTACGAGCAGTACTTC